Sequencing of this T cell receptor (beta chain) was carried out in a study of cytomegalovirus exposure and HLA in healthy donors. Study findings and constraints: 150 to 200 TCR beta chains were listed as cytomegalovirus-associated. High specificity and sensitivity for cytomegalovirus status were reported for the classifier.

Comments on this clone: Its specificity is unknown.

Using immunoSEQ multiplex PCR, the repertoire was profiled, and TCRdb retains in-frame clones only, with some absent. The data contain more than 85,000 clones, approximately 94% of them seen just once; the ten biggest clones take up about 1%. Germline loops: CDR1 MDHEN, CDR2 SYDVKM. V was clipped by 5 bases and J by 9 bases; unmatched bases: 6. This CDR3 region has 15 residues. Sequenced material: PBMCs. The receptor was isolated from a woman in her 30s in good health and CMV-seropositive. This chain links TRBV28 with TRBJ2-1; 14 positions agree with TRBD2. This CDR3 reads CASSGGLAGVSEQFF. The DNA for the CDR3 is TGTGCCAGCAGTGGGGGACTAGCGGGAGTGAGTGAGCAGTTCTTC. The whole variable domain, remainder taken from reference TRBV28 and TRBJ2-1, is DVKVTQSSRYLVKRTGEKVFLECVQDMDHENMFWYRQDPGLGLRLIYFSYDVKMKEKGDIPEGYSVSREKKERFSLILESASTNQTSMYLCASSGGLAGVSEQFFGPGTRLTVL.